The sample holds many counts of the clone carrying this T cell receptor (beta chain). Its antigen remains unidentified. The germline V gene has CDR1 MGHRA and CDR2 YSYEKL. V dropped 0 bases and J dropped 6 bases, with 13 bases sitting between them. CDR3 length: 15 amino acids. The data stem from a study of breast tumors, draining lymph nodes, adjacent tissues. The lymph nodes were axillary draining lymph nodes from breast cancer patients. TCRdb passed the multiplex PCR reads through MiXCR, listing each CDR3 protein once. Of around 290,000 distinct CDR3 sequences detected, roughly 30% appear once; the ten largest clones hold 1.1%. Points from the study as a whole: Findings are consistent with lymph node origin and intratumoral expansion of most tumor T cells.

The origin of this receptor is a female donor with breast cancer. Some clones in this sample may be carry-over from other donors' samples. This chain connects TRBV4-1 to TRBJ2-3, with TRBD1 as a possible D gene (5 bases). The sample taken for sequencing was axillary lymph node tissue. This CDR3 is CASSQDALGLDTQYF. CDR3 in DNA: TGCGCCAGCAGCCAAGACGCCCTGGGGCTTGATACGCAGTATTTT.